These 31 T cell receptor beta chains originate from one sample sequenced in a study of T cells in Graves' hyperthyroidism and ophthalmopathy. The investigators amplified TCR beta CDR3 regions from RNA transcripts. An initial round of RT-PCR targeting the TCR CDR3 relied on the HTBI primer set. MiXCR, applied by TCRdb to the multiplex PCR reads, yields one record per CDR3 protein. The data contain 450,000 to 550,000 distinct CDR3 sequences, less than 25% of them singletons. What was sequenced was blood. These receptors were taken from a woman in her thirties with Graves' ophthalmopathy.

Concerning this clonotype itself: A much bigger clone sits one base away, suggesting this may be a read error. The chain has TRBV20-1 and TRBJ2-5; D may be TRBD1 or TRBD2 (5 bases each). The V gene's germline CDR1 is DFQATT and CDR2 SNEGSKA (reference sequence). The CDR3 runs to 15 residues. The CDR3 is CSARGDRGALETKYF. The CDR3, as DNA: TGCAGTGCTAGGGGGGATCGAGGGGCTCTAGAGACCAAGTACTTC.

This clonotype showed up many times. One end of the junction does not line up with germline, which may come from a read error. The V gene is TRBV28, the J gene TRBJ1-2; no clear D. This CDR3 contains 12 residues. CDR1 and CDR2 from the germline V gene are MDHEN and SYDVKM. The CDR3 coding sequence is TGTGCCGGCAGTTTCTCAGTGGTCGGCTACACCTTC. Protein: CAGSFSVVGYTF.

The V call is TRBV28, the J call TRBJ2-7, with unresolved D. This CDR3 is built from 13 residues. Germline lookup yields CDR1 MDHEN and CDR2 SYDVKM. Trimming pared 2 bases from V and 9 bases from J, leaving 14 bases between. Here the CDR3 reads CASSLVHPQVQYF. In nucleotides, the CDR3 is TGTGCCAGCAGTTTAGTACATCCCCAAGTGCAGTACTTC.

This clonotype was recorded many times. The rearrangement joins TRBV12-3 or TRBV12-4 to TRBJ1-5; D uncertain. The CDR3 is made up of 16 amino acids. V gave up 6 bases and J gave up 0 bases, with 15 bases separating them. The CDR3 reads CASSPDGPHSNQPQHF. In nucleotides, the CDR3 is TGTGCCAGCAGCCCTGACGGACCACATAGCAATCAGCCCCAGCATTTT.

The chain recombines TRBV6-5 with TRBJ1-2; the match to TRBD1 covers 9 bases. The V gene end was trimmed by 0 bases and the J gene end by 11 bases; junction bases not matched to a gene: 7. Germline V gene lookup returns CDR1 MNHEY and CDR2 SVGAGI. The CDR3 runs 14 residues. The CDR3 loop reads CASSYSHRGQGYTF. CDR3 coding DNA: TGTGCCAGCAGTTACTCACACAGGGGGCAAGGGTACACCTTC.

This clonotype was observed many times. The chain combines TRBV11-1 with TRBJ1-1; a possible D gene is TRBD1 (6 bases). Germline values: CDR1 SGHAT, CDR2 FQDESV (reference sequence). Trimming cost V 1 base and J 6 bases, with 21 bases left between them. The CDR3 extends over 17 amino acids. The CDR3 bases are TGTGCCAGCAGCTTAGGTCGTGTACAGGGTGTCCGGTCTGAAGCTTTCTTT. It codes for CASSLGRVQGVRSEAFF. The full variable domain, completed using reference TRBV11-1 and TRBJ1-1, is EAEVAQSPRYKITEKSQAVAFWCDPISGHATLYWYRQILGQGPELLVQFQDESVVDDSQLPKDRFSAERLKGVDSTLKIQPAELGDSAMYLCASSLGRVQGVRSEAFFGQGTRLTVV.

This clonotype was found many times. The CDR3 nucleotides read TGTGCCAGCAGTTCCCTACAGGGGAGCCGTGACTATGGCTACACCTTC. This sequence encodes CASSSLQGSRDYGYTF. The chain is built from TRBV6-5 and TRBJ1-2; 7 bases align to TRBD1. J gave up 3 bases and V 4 bases, and 11 bases lay outside the gene matches. The CDR3 totals 16 residues. Germline-derived CDR1 and CDR2 are MNHEY and SVGAGI.

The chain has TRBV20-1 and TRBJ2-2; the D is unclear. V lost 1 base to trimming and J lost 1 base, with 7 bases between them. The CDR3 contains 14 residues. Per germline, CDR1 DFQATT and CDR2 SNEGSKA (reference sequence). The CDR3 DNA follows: TGCAGTGCTAGAGCCAGACTGAACACCGGGGAGCTGTTTTTT. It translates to CSARARLNTGELFF.

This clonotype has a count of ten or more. The CDR3 nucleotides read TGTGCCAGCAGCTTAGCGCTCCCCGGGCTCGGGTACGAGCAGTACTTC. This gives the protein CASSLALPGLGYEQYF. The gene calls are TRBV7-6 and TRBJ2-7; the D is unclear. This CDR3 is 16 amino acids long. Germline V CDR1 and CDR2: SGHVS, FNYEAQ. V was pared by 0 bases and J by 4 bases, with 16 bases between.

CDR3 in DNA: TGTGCCAGCCAGCGGCGAGGGTCTAGTAACTCCGATGGCTACACCTTC. Protein: CASQRRGSSNSDGYTF. The chain carries TRBV28 and TRBJ1-2; D uncertain. This CDR3 spans 16 amino acids. The germline V and J ends were trimmed by 8 bases and 6 bases, with 25 bases remaining between them. Germline V gene data show CDR1 as MDHEN and CDR2 as SYDVKM.

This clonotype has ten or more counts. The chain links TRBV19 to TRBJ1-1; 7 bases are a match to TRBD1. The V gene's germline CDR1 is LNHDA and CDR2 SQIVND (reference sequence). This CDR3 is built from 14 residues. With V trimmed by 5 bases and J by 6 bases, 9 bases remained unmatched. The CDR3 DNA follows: TGTGCCAGTAGTCCCCAGCGACAGGGCCCTGAAGCTTTCTTT. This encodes CASSPQRQGPEAFF.

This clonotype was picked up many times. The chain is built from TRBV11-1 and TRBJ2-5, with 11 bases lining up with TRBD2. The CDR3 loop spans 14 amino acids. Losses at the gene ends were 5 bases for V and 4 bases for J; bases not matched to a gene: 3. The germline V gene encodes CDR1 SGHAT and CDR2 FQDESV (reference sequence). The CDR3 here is CASSHSGGAETQYF. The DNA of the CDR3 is TGTGCCAGCAGCCATAGCGGGGGGGCAGAGACCCAGTACTTC.

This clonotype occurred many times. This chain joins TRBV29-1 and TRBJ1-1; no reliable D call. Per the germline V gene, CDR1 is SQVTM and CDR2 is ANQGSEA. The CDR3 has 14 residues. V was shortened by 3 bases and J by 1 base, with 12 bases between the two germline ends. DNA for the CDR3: TGCAGCGTTGATCCCCAGGCACCGAACACTGAAGCTTTCTTT. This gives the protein CSVDPQAPNTEAFF.

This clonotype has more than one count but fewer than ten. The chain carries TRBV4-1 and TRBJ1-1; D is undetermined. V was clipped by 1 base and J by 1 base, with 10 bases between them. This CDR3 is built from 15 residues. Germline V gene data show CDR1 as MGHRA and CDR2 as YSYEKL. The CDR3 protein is CASSQVYSTNTEAFF. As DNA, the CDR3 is TGCGCCAGCAGCCAAGTGTACAGTACGAACACTGAAGCTTTCTTT.

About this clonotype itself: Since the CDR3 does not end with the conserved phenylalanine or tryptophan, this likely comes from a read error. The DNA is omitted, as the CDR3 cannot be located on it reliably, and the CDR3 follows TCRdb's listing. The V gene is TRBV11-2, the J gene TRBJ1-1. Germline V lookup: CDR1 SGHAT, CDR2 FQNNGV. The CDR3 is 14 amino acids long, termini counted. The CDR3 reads CASSLNLMNTEACY.

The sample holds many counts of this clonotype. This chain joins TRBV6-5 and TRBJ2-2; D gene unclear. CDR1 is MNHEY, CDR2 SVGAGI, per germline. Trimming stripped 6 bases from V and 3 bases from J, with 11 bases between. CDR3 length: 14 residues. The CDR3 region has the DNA TGTGCCAGCAGCTCCGAGACTTACACCGGGGAGCTGTTTTTT. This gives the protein CASSSETYTGELFF.

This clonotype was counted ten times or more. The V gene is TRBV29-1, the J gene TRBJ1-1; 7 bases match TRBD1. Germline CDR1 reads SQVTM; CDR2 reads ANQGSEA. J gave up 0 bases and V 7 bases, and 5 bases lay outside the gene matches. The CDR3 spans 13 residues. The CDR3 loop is CSGGGQLNTEAFF. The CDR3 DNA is TGCAGCGGCGGGGGACAGCTGAACACTGAAGCTTTCTTT.

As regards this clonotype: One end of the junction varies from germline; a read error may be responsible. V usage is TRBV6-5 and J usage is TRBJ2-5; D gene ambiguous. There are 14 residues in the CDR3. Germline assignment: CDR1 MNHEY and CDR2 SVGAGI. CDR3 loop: CATSYGRQMETRYF. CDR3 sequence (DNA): TGTGCCACCAGTTACGGTCGGCAGATGGAGACCCGGTACTTC.

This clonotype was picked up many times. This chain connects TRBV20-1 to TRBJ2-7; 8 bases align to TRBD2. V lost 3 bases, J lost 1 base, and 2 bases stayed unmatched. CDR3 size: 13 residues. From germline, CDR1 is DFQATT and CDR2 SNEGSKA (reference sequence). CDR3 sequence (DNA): TGCAGTGCTAGCGGGGGGGTTTCCTACGAGCAGTACTTC. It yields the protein CSASGGVSYEQYF.

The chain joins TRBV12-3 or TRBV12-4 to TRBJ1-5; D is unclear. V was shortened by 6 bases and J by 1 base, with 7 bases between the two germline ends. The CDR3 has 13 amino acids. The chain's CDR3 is CASSKDSNQPQHF. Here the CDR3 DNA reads TGTGCCAGCAGCAAGGACAGCAATCAGCCCCAGCATTTT.

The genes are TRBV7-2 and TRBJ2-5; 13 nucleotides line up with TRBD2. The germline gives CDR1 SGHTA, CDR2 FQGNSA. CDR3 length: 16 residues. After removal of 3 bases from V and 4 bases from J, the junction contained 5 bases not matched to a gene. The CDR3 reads CASSLSRLAGGETQYF. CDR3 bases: TGTGCCAGCAGCTTGTCCAGACTAGCGGGGGGAGAGACCCAGTACTTC.

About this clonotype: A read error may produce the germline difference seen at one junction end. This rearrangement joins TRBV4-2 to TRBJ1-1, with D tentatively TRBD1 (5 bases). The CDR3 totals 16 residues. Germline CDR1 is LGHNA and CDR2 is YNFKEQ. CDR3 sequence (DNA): TGTGCCAGCAGCCAAGATACAGACAGTATGAACGCTGAAGCTTGCTTT. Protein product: CASSQDTDSMNAEACF.

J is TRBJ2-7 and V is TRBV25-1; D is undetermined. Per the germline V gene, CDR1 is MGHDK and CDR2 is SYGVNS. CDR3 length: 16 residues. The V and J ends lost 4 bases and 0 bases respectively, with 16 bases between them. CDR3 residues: CASSGSWDPSSYEQYF. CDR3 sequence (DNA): TGTGCCAGCAGTGGATCGTGGGATCCAAGCTCCTACGAGCAGTACTTC.

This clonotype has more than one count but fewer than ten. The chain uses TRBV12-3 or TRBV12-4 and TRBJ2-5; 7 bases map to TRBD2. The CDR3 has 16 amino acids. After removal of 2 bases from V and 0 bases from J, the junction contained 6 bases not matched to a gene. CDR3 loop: CASSLTTGGNQETQYF. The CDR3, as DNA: TGTGCCAGCAGTTTAACTACCGGGGGGAACCAAGAGACCCAGTACTTC.

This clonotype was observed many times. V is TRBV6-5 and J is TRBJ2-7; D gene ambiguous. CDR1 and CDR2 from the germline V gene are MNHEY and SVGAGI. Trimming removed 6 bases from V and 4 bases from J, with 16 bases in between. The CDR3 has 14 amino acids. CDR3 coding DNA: TGTGCCAGCAGCATGCTACAGAAGTTTTACGAGCAGTACTTC. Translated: CASSMLQKFYEQYF.

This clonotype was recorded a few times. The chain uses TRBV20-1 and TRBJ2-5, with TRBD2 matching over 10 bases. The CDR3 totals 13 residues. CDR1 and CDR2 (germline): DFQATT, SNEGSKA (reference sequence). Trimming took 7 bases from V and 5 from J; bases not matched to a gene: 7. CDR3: CSVELAGSETQYF. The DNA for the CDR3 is TGCAGTGTCGAACTAGCGGGATCTGAGACCCAGTACTTC.

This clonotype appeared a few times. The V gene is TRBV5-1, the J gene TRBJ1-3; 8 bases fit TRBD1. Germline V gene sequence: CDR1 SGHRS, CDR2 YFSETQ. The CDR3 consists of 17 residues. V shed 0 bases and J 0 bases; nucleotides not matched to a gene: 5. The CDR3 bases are TGCGCCAGCAGCTTGGCCCTTCAGGGGGCCTCTGGAAACACCATATATTTT. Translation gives CASSLALQGASGNTIYF. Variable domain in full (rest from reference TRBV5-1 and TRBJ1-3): KAGVTQTPRYLIKTRGQQVTLSCSPISGHRSVSWYQQTPGQGLQFLFEYFSETQRNKGNFPGRFSGRQFSNSRSEMNVSTLELGDSALYLCASSLALQGASGNTIYFGEGSWLTVV.

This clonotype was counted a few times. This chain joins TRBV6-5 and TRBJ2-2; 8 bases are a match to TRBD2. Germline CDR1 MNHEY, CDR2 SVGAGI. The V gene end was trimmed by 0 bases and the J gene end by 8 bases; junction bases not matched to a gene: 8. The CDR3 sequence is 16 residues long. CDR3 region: CASSYSAGGGAGELFF. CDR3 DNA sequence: TGTGCCAGCAGTTACTCCGCGGGGGGAGGAGCGGGGGAGCTGTTTTTT.

CDR3 residues: CSAGGVGILHGYTF. CDR3 in DNA: TGCAGCGCTGGTGGGGTCGGGATCCTCCATGGCTACACCTTC. This sequence joins TRBV29-1 and TRBJ1-2; D gene ambiguous. The CDR3 is 14 residues long. CDR1 is SQVTM, CDR2 ANQGSEA, per germline. The V end lost 7 bases, the J end lost 6 bases, and 21 bases lay between the germline ends.

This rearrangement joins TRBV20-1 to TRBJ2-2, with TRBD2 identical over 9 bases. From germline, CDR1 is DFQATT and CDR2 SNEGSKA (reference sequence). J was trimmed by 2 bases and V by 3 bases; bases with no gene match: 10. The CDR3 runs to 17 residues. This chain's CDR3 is CSARDGSGRPNTGELFF. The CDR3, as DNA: TGCAGTGCTAGGGATGGTAGCGGGAGACCTAACACCGGGGAGCTGTTTTTT.

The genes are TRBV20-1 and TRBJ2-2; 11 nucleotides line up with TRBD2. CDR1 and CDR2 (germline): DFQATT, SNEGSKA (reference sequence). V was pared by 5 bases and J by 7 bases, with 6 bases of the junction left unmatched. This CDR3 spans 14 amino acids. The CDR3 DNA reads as TGCAGTGCTGAAACTAGCGGGGGCCTCGGGGAGCTGTTTTTT. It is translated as CSAETSGGLGELFF.